The T cell receptor beta chain under discussion was sequenced for a study of glioma-infiltrating T cells. Using RNA template, CDR3s of TCR alpha and beta were amplified with iRepertoire arm-PCR. In TCRdb, the multiplex PCR reads were re-called with MiXCR into one record per CDR3 protein. Of around 97,000 distinct CDR3 sequences listed, around 28% were seen once; the top ten hold roughly 45%. The sample holds many counts of this clonotype. Germline lookup yields CDR1 DFQATT and CDR2 SNEGSKA (reference sequence). J lost 7 bases, V lost 5 bases, and 7 bases had no gene match. The CDR3 totals 14 residues.

The specimen sequenced was glioma tissue, nonneoplastic brain tissue, or PBMCs (not recorded which). This chain connects TRBV20-1 to TRBJ2-1; TRBD2 aligns across 11 bases. This TCR was recovered from a human donor with low-grade glioma or glioblastoma, undergoing nonglioma brain surgery, or in good health (not recorded which). CDR3 sequence (DNA): TGCAGTGCTCGCTTAGCGGGGGGGTCGAATGAGCAGTTCTTC. This sequence encodes CSARLAGGSNEQFF.